The TCR beta chain described here comes from a study of Ad26.COV2.S vaccination and SARS-CoV-2 variants. Looking at the study overall: Once, or twice with 56 days between doses, Ad26.COV2.S was given intramuscularly.

This clone was counted between two and nine times. Indicated treatment: 19 received Ad26.COV2.S at low or high dose, single or two shots; about 5 received placebo; per-sample allocation not given. Collection of the samples took place on day 63 after the first injection of vaccine or placebo. Only in-frame clones appear in the TCRdb table, and some are missing; sequencing was by immunoSEQ multiplex PCR. The sample comprises around 300,000 clones, roughly nine tenths of which are singletons, and over 5% rests with the top ten. This CDR3 contains 13 residues. Germline V gene lookup returns CDR1 MNHEY and CDR2 SVGEGT. Trimming removed 0 bases at V and 6 bases at J, with 8 bases between.

The genes are TRBV6-2 or TRBV6-3 and TRBJ1-1; no clear D. This specimen was peripheral blood, taken in a trial of Ad26.COV2.S vaccine versus placebo. The origin of this receptor is a person between 18 and 65 years old who received the Ad26.COV2.S COVID-19 vaccine or a placebo. The CDR3 protein is CASSYSRLPEAFF. The CDR3 nucleotides read TGTGCCAGCAGTTACTCAAGATTGCCTGAAGCTTTCTTT.